The sequence of this T cell receptor (beta chain) was determined in a study of cytomegalovirus exposure and HLA in healthy donors listed by TCRdb under 2017. For context, the study as a whole: According to an earlier analysis of several hundred of the donors, roughly 180 million T cells yielded some 120 million unique TCR beta sequences and 250 to 350 Gb of sequence data. An early release covering roughly 580 HLA-typed donors comprised approximately 290 gigabases of sequencing data and approximately 85 million unique TCR sequences. The genetic ancestry cluster associated with self-reported Caucasian donors included about 81% of the roughly 380 genotyped donors. The study aimed to test whether signatures of past pathogen exposure could be identified by cataloging public T cell receptors. The T cell repertoires of around 670 subjects were profiled by immunosequencing and related to cytomegalovirus serostatus. In addition to the first cohort of approximately 670 subjects, a separate validation cohort of under 150 different subjects was used. To predict cytomegalovirus infection status, the study combined high-throughput TCR immunosequencing, statistical association of individual TCRs with disease status, and machine learning. A later analysis re-examined previously published TCR beta repertoires from several hundred donors and added high-resolution HLA genotyping to investigate patterns of TCR occurrence. Rather than using new phenotypic data, the later analysis identified candidate immune exposures from TCR beta sequences and from how often those sequences occurred across donors. To decide whether each TCR beta V gene segment behaved as functional or pseudogenic, an earlier analysis of some 600 of the donors relied on high-throughput TCR beta sequencing. Donor age, sex, ethnicity and CMV serostatus were collected together with the repertoire data. A later genetic analysis used genome-wide SNP genotypes for about 60% of the roughly 700 donors, treating that subset as a discovery cohort. Every discovery cohort repertoire had been produced on one sequencing platform. HLA typing included class I and class II loci at four-digit resolution. The number of donors typed differed by locus, with roughly 629-640 for A, B, C, DRB1 and DQB1, approximately 500 for DQA1, 606 for DPA1, and over 400 for DPB1. About 5 DR-DQ haplotypes were handled as single units for association and clustering, since linkage in the cohort was strong. On average, roughly 240,000 unique TCR beta nucleotide sequences were sequenced per donor among a few hundred genotyped donors of the cohort, with roughly 18% of those sequences being non-productive. The paper's findings and limits, for the study overall: Because counts were too low, around 17 rarely observed V segments, including chromosome 9 orphons, were left out of the earlier analysis of about 620 of the donors. In vitro tests confirmed that a few of the cytomegalovirus-associated TCR beta chains recognize cytomegalovirus antigens. Correlated functional status among segregating V segments might be attributable to linkage disequilibrium, but an unknown experimental factor could not be ruled out. In a later genetic analysis, a missense DCLRE1C variant was associated with V-gene and J-gene trimming of TCR beta chains, and the association was replicated in an independent cohort. In this cohort, only TCR beta chains were sequenced, and detectable features were limited by the absence of alpha or paired-chain data. Most CMV-associated TCR beta chains appeared to be HLA-restricted in a later analysis, and the HLA associations seemed to be driven largely by CMV exposure. Compared with the roughly 710-donor mean, donors in an Asian-associated ancestry cluster had fewer N-insertions in productive TCRs, according to a later genetic analysis. HLA typing was unavailable for some donors at each locus, so association tests used only the typed subset. Assigning TCR associations to individual alleles was difficult when HLA alleles, especially DR and DQ, strongly co-occurred. Several of the top co-occurrence clusters appeared to be linked to parvovirus B19, influenza, CMV and Epstein-Barr virus, according to a later analysis. Most TCR sequences were seen in very few donors, while some public TCRs were found in many individuals. A cluster of highly shared sequence variants was judged likely to represent a technical artifact of the sequencing pipeline. A further reported finding was that TCR beta sequences accurately predicted the HLA-A and HLA-B alleles for most subjects in the first cohort. Roughly uniform sequencing depth across donors was assumed in presence/absence analyses, although this assumption may not hold. The only immune exposure information available for the cohort was CMV serostatus. Specific HLA alleles were associated with some 15,000 TCR beta sequences at a false discovery rate of 0.05 in a later analysis. In both the original and validation cohorts, the classifier was reported to diagnose cytomegalovirus status with high specificity and sensitivity. The 87-base-pair reads could not distinguish some IMGT-functional V segments, including TRBV6-2 and TRBV6-3, so those segments were excluded. According to the authors, the approach could potentially be generalized to other disease states and immunological phenotypes. An earlier analysis of some 590 of the donors showed that most TCR beta V segments appeared in productive rearrangements either about 90% or about 30% of the time, which broadly matched IMGT annotations. In a later analysis, HLA-associated TCR beta chains were found to be more clonally expanded and to have lower generation probabilities than equally common non-associated chains. The study gave a list of 150 to 200 TCR beta chains associated with cytomegalovirus. According to a later analysis, TCR association rates differed among HLA loci, with DRB1 alleles showing the most associated TCRs and HLA-C alleles showing the fewest.

As to this clone: Its antigen is not yet known. No base qualities exist here, and no much larger clone lies one base off it.

From its cysteine to its phenylalanine, the CDR3 spans 17 amino acids. Only CDR3 DNA is held: 51 bases, read in frame from base 1. The CDR1 and CDR2 encoded by the germline V gene are ENHRY and SYGVKD. From V the trimming removes 11 bases and from J it removes 4 bases, while the gene matches leave 18 bases of the junction unaccounted for. Libraries were made using the immunoSEQ multiplex PCR assay. For the multiplex PCR, a mixture combining 60 forward primers for TCR Vbeta segments and 13 reverse primers for TCR Jbeta segments was used. The CDR3 region of rearranged TCR beta genes was amplified from genomic DNA by a multiplex PCR assay. The Illumina HiSeq System was used to sequence the amplified TCR beta libraries as 87-base-pair reads. The study's processing was this. A later analysis tallied 75 million to 85 million unique TCR beta chains across the 666 repertoires, and about 10 million of those chains were shared by two or more donors. Raw reads were error-corrected and collapsed into unique sequences by a nearest-neighbor algorithm in which closely related sequences were merged to remove PCR and sequencing errors. Alignment of CDR3 sequences to IMGT reference sequences was used to assign V, D and J gene segments. For a sequence to be retained, a match of at least six nucleotides was required to both a V gene segment and a J gene segment. A rearrangement was called productive if the CDR3 had no stop codons and remained in frame with V and J, and every other rearrangement was called non-productive. CDR3 was defined by IMGT convention, running from the second conserved V-encoded cysteine to the conserved J-encoded phenylalanine. In an earlier analysis of around 640 of the donors, sequences lacking an unambiguous match to a single V gene segment were excluded. An earlier analysis of several hundred of the donors called V segments functional above 56.7% productive rearrangements and segregating when the between-donor standard deviation exceeded 5%. A statistical classification framework was built for diagnosing cytomegalovirus status from the catalog of TCR beta chain sequences. In a later analysis, TCR nucleotide sequences were compared against IMGT/GENE-DB human TR gene sequences so that V and J genes could be assigned. In a later analysis, CDR3 sequences and most-parsimonious VDJ recombination scenarios were assigned using the TCRdist pipeline. In a later analysis, each TCR beta chain was defined by its CDR3 amino acid sequence together with its V-gene family, and reads lacking a unique V-gene family were excluded. As a way to deal with suspected cross-contamination and a sequencing artifact, a later analysis dropped under 600 nucleotide sequences that were highly shared and had low generation probability. In a later analysis, a clonal expansion index was calculated for each public chain from normalized within-repertoire ranks of inferred template counts. Generation probabilities in a later analysis came from a VDJ recombination model fitted to out-of-frame rearrangements, and those results were checked against IGoR. In a later analysis, TCR-TCR, TCR-HLA and TCR-CMV co-occurrence was scored with hypergeometric tests, and a repertoire-size bias correction was applied to TCR pairs. A later analysis estimated false discovery rates by permuting HLA or CMV assignments 20 times. In a later analysis, co-occurring TCRs were grouped using DBSCAN, and TCRdist sequence similarity was added for clustering within HLA-allele-positive subsets. Repertoires with fewer than 30,000 or more than 120,000 public chains, plus five repertoires with anomalous nucleotide sharing, were excluded from co-occurrence clustering. TCRdb's version of the immuneACCESS table is confined to in-frame rearrangements and falls short of the full clone set. An unresolved V gene accounts for under half of the shortfall where checked; the remainder is of unknown origin. Clone size and the V and J calls come from that table; the DNA yielded D and trimming. The sample table contains 130,000 or so clones; only one count was recorded for around 77% of them. About 1% of the sample is held by the ten biggest clonotypes.

In total, 666 healthy bone marrow donors made up the cohort. At the time of sampling, every cohort member was nominally healthy, though immune exposures that went unrecorded were likely present. The donor was CMV seronegative and was included in the group of approximately 350 seronegative cohort members. Each donor provided a peripheral blood sample, and peripheral blood mononuclear cells were used for TCR beta sequencing. The Qiagen DNeasy Blood Extraction Kit was used to extract genomic DNA from the blood cell samples. The source is an older woman in good health and CMV-seronegative. Sequencing used PBMCs. The sequence is built from TRBV10-3 and TRBJ1-3, with 9 middle bases fitting TRBD1. Here is the DNA: TGTGCCTCATCTCCGGGACAGGGCCCCGTCGGGGGAAACACCATATATTTT. The resulting protein is CASSPGQGPVGGNTIYF.